One and the same sample provided the 29 T cell receptor beta chains below, sequenced in a study of shared clonotypes between healthy human individuals. Profiled with immunoSEQ multiplex PCR; TCRdb holds only in-frame clones, not every one. This sample has some 1.5 million clones, with roughly 96% found just once. Source material: naive CD4+ T cells sorted from blood. Subset denoted: CD45RA+ positively selected. The origin of the receptors is a young man in good health.

V usage is TRBV7-3 and J usage is TRBJ2-3; 13 bases align to TRBD2. Germline-derived CDR1 and CDR2 are SGHTA and FQGTGA. The CDR3 sequence is 19 residues long. The V segment lost 4 bases and the J segment 0 bases; nucleotides outside the gene matches: 10. CDR3 protein: CASSSPKETSGRSTDTQYF. CDR3 nucleotide sequence: TGTGCCAGCAGCTCCCCCAAGGAGACTAGCGGGAGGAGCACAGATACGCAGTATTTT.

This chain links TRBV7-9 with TRBJ1-2, with a tentative D call TRBD1 (5 bases). This CDR3 has 15 residues. V lost 2 bases to trimming and J lost 7 bases, with 17 bases between them. Germline lookup yields CDR1 SEHNR and CDR2 FQNEAQ (reference sequence). CDR3 sequence: CASSLYGGEYLGYTF. The CDR3 DNA is TGTGCCAGCAGCTTATACGGGGGAGAGTATCTTGGCTACACCTTC.

This chain uses TRBV4-3 with TRBJ2-1; 7 bases are a match to TRBD1. This CDR3 contains 15 residues. From germline, CDR1 is LGHNA and CDR2 YSLEER. With V trimmed by 4 bases and J by 0 bases, 3 bases remained unmatched. DNA of the CDR3: TGCGCCAGCAGCCTGGGACAGTTCTCCTACAATGAGCAGTTCTTC. Protein product: CASSLGQFSYNEQFF.

This chain links TRBV2 with TRBJ2-1, with TRBD2 matching 10 bases. Losses at the gene ends were 1 base for V and 5 bases for J; bases not matched to a gene: 11. This CDR3 region has 18 residues. Germline assignment: CDR1 SNHLY and CDR2 FYNNEI. In DNA form, the CDR3 reads TGTGCCAGCAGTGAAGAGTCCCGACTAGCGGGCCTTAACAATGAGCAGTTCTTC. Its protein product is CASSEESRLAGLNNEQFF. The whole variable domain, remainder taken from reference TRBV2 and TRBJ2-1, is EPEVTQTPSHQVTQMGQEVILRCVPISNHLYFYWYRQILGQKVEFLVSFYNNEISEKSEIFDDQFSVERPDGSNFTLKIRSTKLEDSAMYFCASSEESRLAGLNNEQFFGPGTRLTVL.

The chain recombines TRBV7-9 with TRBJ2-1; 12 bases agree with TRBD2. The V gene's germline CDR1 is SEHNR and CDR2 FQNEAQ (reference sequence). J lost 7 bases, V lost 2 bases, and 6 bases had no gene match. The CDR3 runs 16 residues. The CDR3 sequence is CASSLKTSGRRNEQFF. The CDR3 DNA sequence: TGTGCCAGCAGCTTAAAAACTAGCGGGAGGAGGAATGAGCAGTTCTTC.

The chain has TRBV30 and TRBJ1-2; D unresolved. Germline CDR1 reads GTSNPN; CDR2 reads SVGIG (reference sequence). This CDR3 contains 12 residues. Trimming took 1 base from V and 4 from J, leaving 7 bases between them. This chain's CDR3 is CAWSGAAYGYTF. CDR3 in DNA: TGTGCCTGGAGTGGGGCAGCCTATGGCTACACCTTC. The entire variable domain, with the rest obtained from reference TRBV30 and TRBJ1-2, is as follows: SQTIHQWPATLVQPVGSPLSLECTVEGTSNPNLYWYRQAAGRGLQLLFYSVGIGQISSEVPQNLSASRPQDRQFILSSKKLLLSDSGFYLCAWSGAAYGYTFGSGTRLTVV.

V and J are TRBV14 and TRBJ2-5; 13 bases match TRBD2. Trimming cost V 4 bases and J 1 base; bases outside gene matches: 15. Germline CDR1 and CDR2: SGHDN and FVKESK. CDR3 length equals 20 residues. In DNA form, the CDR3 reads TGTGCCAGCAGCCGACGGCCCGGGACTAGCGGGATCCCTCTCCAAGAGACCCAGTACTTC. This sequence encodes CASSRRPGTSGIPLQETQYF.

In DNA form, the CDR3 reads TGTGCCAGCAGTTACTCGTCGGCGATAGCCACAGATACGCAGTATTTT. This sequence encodes CASSYSSAIATDTQYF. The V call is TRBV6-5, the J call TRBJ2-3; D gene unclear. Germline assignment: CDR1 MNHEY and CDR2 SVGAGI. The CDR3 consists of 16 residues. V lost 0 bases to trimming and J lost 2 bases, with 12 bases between them.

The genes are TRBV7-8 and TRBJ1-1; no clear D gene. Trimming cost V 4 bases and J 0 bases, with 12 bases left between them. This CDR3 comprises 15 residues. Germline CDR1 reads SGHVS; CDR2 reads FQNEAQ. CDR3 region: CASSSAAAMNTEAFF. The CDR3 nucleotides read TGTGCCAGCAGCTCGGCGGCAGCCATGAACACTGAAGCTTTCTTT. Full variable domain (outside the CDR3, taken from reference TRBV7-8 and TRBJ1-1): GAGVSQSPRYKVAKRGQDVALRCDPISGHVSLFWYQQALGQGPEFLTYFQNEAQLDKSGLPSDRFFAERPEGSVSTLKIQRTQQEDSAVYLCASSSAAAMNTEAFFGQGTRLTVV.

This clone was counted once. This chain uses TRBV7-6 with TRBJ2-1; TRBD2 matches 13 bases. In germline, CDR1 is SGHVS, CDR2 FNYEAQ. The CDR3 length is 15 residues. The V gene end was trimmed by 6 bases and the J gene end by 8 bases; junction bases not matched to a gene: 7. The CDR3 reads CASSTSGRASHEQFF. CDR3 in DNA: TGTGCCAGCAGTACTAGCGGGAGGGCCAGTCATGAGCAGTTCTTC.

The rearrangement joins TRBV6-1 to TRBJ1-3, with D maybe TRBD1 (6 bases). The length of the CDR3 is 14 residues. Germline V gene lookup returns CDR1 MNHNS and CDR2 SASEGT. Deletions cut 3 bases from V and 6 bases from J, with 12 bases between. The CDR3 reads CASSDWTALNTIYF. CDR3 DNA sequence: TGTGCCAGCAGTGATTGGACAGCCCTAAACACCATATATTTT.

J is TRBJ2-4 and V is TRBV6-6, with 7 bases aligning to TRBD1. CDR3 length: 14 amino acids. Germline assignment: CDR1 MNHNY and CDR2 SVGAGI (reference sequence). V was clipped by 5 bases and J by 7 bases; unmatched bases: 8. CDR3 sequence: CASSVDRAENIQYF. The CDR3 nucleotides read TGTGCCAGCAGTGTCGACAGGGCGGAGAACATTCAGTACTTC.

The rearrangement joins TRBV9 to TRBJ2-1, with 8 nucleotides matching TRBD2. The germline CDR1 and CDR2 sequences are SGDLS and YYNGEE. This CDR3 contains 16 residues. J gave up 3 bases and V 0 bases, and 5 bases lay outside the gene matches. CDR3 loop: CASSVVVSGNYNEQFF. The CDR3 nucleotides read TGTGCCAGCAGCGTAGTCGTTAGCGGGAACTACAATGAGCAGTTCTTC.

The gene calls are TRBV2 and TRBJ2-7; D is uncertain. This CDR3 has 13 amino acids. Germline V CDR1 and CDR2: SNHLY, FYNNEI. V lost 8 bases and J 7 bases, leaving 18 bases between the germline ends. The CDR3 sequence is CASQSPPNGEQYF. In nucleotides, the CDR3 is TGTGCCAGCCAGTCCCCCCCGAACGGGGAGCAGTACTTC.

V and J are TRBV14 and TRBJ1-2; D gene uncertain. V was shortened by 3 bases and J by 4 bases, with 12 bases between the two germline ends. This CDR3 has 14 residues. The germline CDR1 and CDR2 sequences are SGHDN and FVKESK. CDR3 residues: CASSHLGEVYGYTF. As DNA, the CDR3 is TGTGCCAGCAGCCACCTAGGAGAAGTCTATGGCTACACCTTC.

A single count supports this clone. The rearrangement links TRBV4-1 to TRBJ2-3; the match to TRBD2 covers 13 bases. CDR1 MGHRA and CDR2 YSYEKL come from the germline V gene. V was clipped by 2 bases and J by 6 bases; unmatched bases: 8. CDR3 length: 17 residues. The CDR3 nucleotides are TGCGCCAGCAGCCAACCAACTAGCGGGAGGGCCTTGGATACGCAGTATTTT. It translates to CASSQPTSGRALDTQYF.

The genes are TRBV7-8 and TRBJ2-2; D perhaps matches TRBD1 (6 bases). Germline CDR1 is SGHVS and CDR2 is FQNEAQ. This CDR3 has 12 residues. V lost 9 bases to trimming and J lost 7 bases, with 12 bases between them. CDR3 coding DNA: TGTGCCAGTAACAGGGTCAGCGGGGAGCTGTTTTTT. It translates to CASNRVSGELFF.

This clone was found once. The V call is TRBV19, the J call TRBJ2-7; D unresolved. The germline CDR1 and CDR2 sequences are LNHDA and SQIVND (reference sequence). V gave up 4 bases and J gave up 1 base, with 20 bases separating them. This CDR3 has 17 amino acids. CDR3 region: CASSSASQSSRSYEQYF. For the CDR3, the DNA is TGTGCCAGTAGTAGTGCCTCGCAGTCGTCTAGGTCCTACGAGCAGTACTTC.

The chain has TRBV7-9 and TRBJ2-2; the match to TRBD2 covers 13 bases. The CDR3 length is 18 residues. Per the germline V gene, CDR1 is SEHNR and CDR2 is FQNEAQ (reference sequence). V was pared by 4 bases and J by 0 bases, with 5 bases of the junction left unmatched. DNA for the CDR3: TGTGCCAGCAGCTACCGGACTAGCGGGGGATCGAACACCGGGGAGCTGTTTTTT. Translated, it gives CASSYRTSGGSNTGELFF.

The chain carries TRBV7-8 and TRBJ2-3; TRBD1 matches at 8 bases. V was clipped by 4 bases and J by 1 base; unmatched bases: 13. CDR3 length: 18 amino acids. CDR1 is SGHVS, CDR2 FQNEAQ, per germline. The CDR3 DNA reads TGTGCCAGCAGCTGGTCATATACCGGGACAGGACGCACAGATACGCAGTATTTT. Its translation: CASSWSYTGTGRTDTQYF.

This chain joins TRBV5-1 and TRBJ2-5; a weak D match, TRBD2 (5 bases). This CDR3 has 11 amino acids. Trimming left V 5 bases short and J 5 bases short, with 7 bases between. The germline CDR1 and CDR2 sequences are SGHRS and YFSETQ. DNA for the CDR3: TGCGCCAGCAGGGGAGTGGAGACCCAGTACTTC. It is translated as CASRGVETQYF.

This chain connects TRBV28 to TRBJ1-2; D is perhaps TRBD1 (6 bases). Trimming shortened V by 4 bases and J by 8 bases, and 11 bases separated the two germline ends. The CDR3 is made up of 12 amino acids. Looked up from germline, CDR1 is MDHEN and CDR2 is SYDVKM. CDR3 nucleotides: TGTGCCAGCAGTTCGGGGGCAGGAGGCTACACCTTC. Translating it yields CASSSGAGGYTF.

The rearrangement uses TRBV9 and TRBJ2-7; 9 bases are shared with TRBD1. Germline V gene sequence: CDR1 SGDLS, CDR2 YYNGEE. This CDR3 is built from 19 residues. The trim removed 0 bases at V and 1 base at J, leaving 14 bases unmatched. DNA for the CDR3: TGTGCCAGCAGCGTAGCGGAAGGGTTTTGGGGACAGGGTTCCTACGAGCAGTACTTC. It encodes CASSVAEGFWGQGSYEQYF.

This clone has a single count. The V call is TRBV28, the J call TRBJ2-7; the D gene is possibly TRBD1 (5 bases). With 2 bases removed from V and 2 bases from J, the gap between germline ends came to 10 bases. The CDR3 spans 14 residues. Germline loops: CDR1 MDHEN, CDR2 SYDVKM. The CDR3 DNA sequence: TGTGCCAGCAGTTTAACAGGATATGCCTACGAGCAGTACTTC. This translates into CASSLTGYAYEQYF. Full variable domain (remainder filled in from reference TRBV28 and TRBJ2-7): DVKVTQSSRYLVKRTGEKVFLECVQDMDHENMFWYRQDPGLGLRLIYFSYDVKMKEKGDIPEGYSVSREKKERFSLILESASTNQTSMYLCASSLTGYAYEQYFGPGTRLTVT.

V gene TRBV13 combines with J gene TRBJ1-5; TRBD1 matches at 12 bases. V shed 2 bases, J shed 1 base, and the junction held 15 bases outside the gene matches. Per germline, CDR1 PRHDT and CDR2 FYEKMQ (reference sequence). This CDR3 comprises 21 residues. The CDR3 coding sequence is TGTGCCAGCAGCTTAAACCCCCTCCGGGACAGGGGGCGAAGGAGCAATCAGCCCCAGCATTTT. Translating gives CASSLNPLRDRGRRSNQPQHF.

On this clone itself: Other DNA sequences in this sample translate to the same CDR3. The V and J genes are TRBV5-1 and TRBJ2-3; 7 bases fit TRBD1. Germline V gene data show CDR1 as SGHRS and CDR2 as YFSETQ. The CDR3 sequence is 14 residues long. The ends lost 0 bases at V and 5 bases at J; junction bases unmatched: 3. This CDR3 reads CASSLEGAGDTQYF. Written as DNA, the CDR3 is TGCGCCAGCAGCTTGGAGGGGGCCGGAGATACGCAGTATTTT.

The chain employs TRBV10-2 and TRBJ2-7; D is unclear. Trimming stripped 2 bases from V and 2 bases from J, with 10 bases between. This CDR3 has 14 amino acids. CDR1 and CDR2 (germline): WSHSY, SAAADI. The CDR3 bases are TGCGCCAGCAGTGAGGTCGACAAACCCTACGAGCAGTACTTC. Translated, it gives CASSEVDKPYEQYF.

This chain joins TRBV28 and TRBJ2-2, with D possibly TRBD1 on 5 matching bases. The V gene lost 6 bases and the J gene lost 5 bases, with 10 bases spanning the gap. Germline loops: CDR1 MDHEN, CDR2 SYDVKM. The CDR3 covers 13 residues. CDR3 sequence reads: CASRRRVTGELFF. CDR3 coding DNA: TGTGCCAGCAGACGCAGGGTTACCGGGGAGCTGTTTTTT.

The chain is built from TRBV5-1 and TRBJ2-3; 13 bases align to TRBD2. V trimming: 6 bases; J trimming: 2 bases; junction bases outside the gene matches: 21. The CDR3 has 21 amino acids. Germline-derived CDR1 and CDR2 are SGHRS and YFSETQ. CDR3 DNA: TGCGCCAGCATCAAAACACTCACTAGCGGGAGGGCCCCGCAAAACACAGATACGCAGTATTTT. Amino acid sequence: CASIKTLTSGRAPQNTDTQYF. Combining the CDR3 with reference TRBV5-1 and TRBJ2-3 gives the whole variable domain KAGVTQTPRYLIKTRGQQVTLSCSPISGHRSVSWYQQTPGQGLQFLFEYFSETQRNKGNFPGRFSGRQFSNSRSEMNVSTLELGDSALYLCASIKTLTSGRAPQNTDTQYFGPGTRLTVL.